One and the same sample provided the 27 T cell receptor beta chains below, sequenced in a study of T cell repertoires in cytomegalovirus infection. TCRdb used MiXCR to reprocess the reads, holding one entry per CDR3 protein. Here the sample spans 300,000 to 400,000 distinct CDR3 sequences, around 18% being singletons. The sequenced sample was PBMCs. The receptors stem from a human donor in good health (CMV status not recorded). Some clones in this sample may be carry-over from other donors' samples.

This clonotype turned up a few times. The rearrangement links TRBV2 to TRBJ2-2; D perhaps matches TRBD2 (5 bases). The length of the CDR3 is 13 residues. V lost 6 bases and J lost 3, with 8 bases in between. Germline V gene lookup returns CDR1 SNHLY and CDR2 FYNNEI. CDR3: CASSGEYTGELFF. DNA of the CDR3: TGTGCCAGCAGCGGGGAGTACACCGGGGAGCTGTTTTTT.

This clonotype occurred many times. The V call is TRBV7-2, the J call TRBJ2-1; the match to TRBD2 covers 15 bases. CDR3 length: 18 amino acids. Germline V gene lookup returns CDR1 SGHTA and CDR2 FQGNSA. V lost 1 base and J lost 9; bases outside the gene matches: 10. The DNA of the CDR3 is TGTGCCAGCAGCTTAGAACTCGGACTAGCGGGGGGGCCGGTTGAGCAGTTCTTC. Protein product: CASSLELGLAGGPVEQFF. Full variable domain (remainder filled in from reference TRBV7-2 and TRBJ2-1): GAGVSQSPSNKVTEKGKDVELRCDPISGHTALYWYRQSLGQGLEFLIYFQGNSAPDKSGLPSDRFSAERTGGSVSTLTIQRTQQEDSAVYLCASSLELGLAGGPVEQFFGPGTRLTVL.

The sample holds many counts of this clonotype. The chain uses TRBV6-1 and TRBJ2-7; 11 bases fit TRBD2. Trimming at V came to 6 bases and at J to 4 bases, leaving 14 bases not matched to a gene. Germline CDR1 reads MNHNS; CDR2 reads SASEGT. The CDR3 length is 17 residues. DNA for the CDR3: TGTGCCAGCAGCCAGCAAGGTAGCGGGAGGGCTCATTACGAGCAGTACTTC. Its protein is CASSQQGSGRAHYEQYF.

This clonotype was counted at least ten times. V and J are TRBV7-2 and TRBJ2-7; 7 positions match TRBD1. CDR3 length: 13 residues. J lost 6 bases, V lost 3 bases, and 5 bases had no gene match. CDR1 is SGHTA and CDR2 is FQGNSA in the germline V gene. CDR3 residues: CASSFRQGSEQYF. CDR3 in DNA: TGTGCCAGCAGCTTTCGACAGGGCTCCGAGCAGTACTTC. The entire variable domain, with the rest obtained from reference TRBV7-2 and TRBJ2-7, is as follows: GAGVSQSPSNKVTEKGKDVELRCDPISGHTALYWYRQSLGQGLEFLIYFQGNSAPDKSGLPSDRFSAERTGGSVSTLTIQRTQQEDSAVYLCASSFRQGSEQYFGPGTRLTVT.

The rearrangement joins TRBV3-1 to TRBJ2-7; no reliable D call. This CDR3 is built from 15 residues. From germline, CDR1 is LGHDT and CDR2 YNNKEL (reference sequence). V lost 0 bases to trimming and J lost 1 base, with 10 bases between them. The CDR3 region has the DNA TGTGCCAGCAGCCAAGAGTGGGGTAAATCCTACGAGCAGTACTTC. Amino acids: CASSQEWGKSYEQYF.

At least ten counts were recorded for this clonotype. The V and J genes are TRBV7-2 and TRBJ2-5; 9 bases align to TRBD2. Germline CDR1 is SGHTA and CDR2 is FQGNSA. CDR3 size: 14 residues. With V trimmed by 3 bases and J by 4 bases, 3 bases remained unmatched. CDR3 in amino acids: CASSFSGSSETQYF. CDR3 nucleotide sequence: TGTGCCAGCAGCTTTAGCGGGAGCTCAGAGACCCAGTACTTC.

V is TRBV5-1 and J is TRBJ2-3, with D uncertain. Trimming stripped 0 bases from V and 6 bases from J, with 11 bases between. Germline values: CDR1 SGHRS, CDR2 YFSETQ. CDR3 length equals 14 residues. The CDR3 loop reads CASSLASGFDTQYF. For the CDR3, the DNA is TGCGCCAGCAGCTTGGCCTCGGGCTTTGATACGCAGTATTTT.

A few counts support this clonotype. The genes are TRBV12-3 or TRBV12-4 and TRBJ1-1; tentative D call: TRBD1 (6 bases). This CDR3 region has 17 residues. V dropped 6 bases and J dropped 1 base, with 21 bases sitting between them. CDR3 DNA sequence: TGTGCCAGCAGGGGGGGCCGGGGGCGGGAAGGGAACACTGAAGCTTTCTTT. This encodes CASRGGRGREGNTEAFF.

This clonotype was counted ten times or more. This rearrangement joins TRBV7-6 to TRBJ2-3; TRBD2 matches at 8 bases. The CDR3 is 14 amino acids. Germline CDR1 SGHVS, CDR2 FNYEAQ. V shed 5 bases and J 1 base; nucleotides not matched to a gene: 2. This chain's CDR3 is CASSQAGGTDTQYF. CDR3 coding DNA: TGTGCCAGCAGCCAAGCGGGGGGCACAGATACGCAGTATTTT.

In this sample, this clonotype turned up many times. CDR3 coding DNA: TGTGCCAGCAGTGGGTACAGGGGCGAATATGGCTACACCTTC. Translated, it gives CASSGYRGEYGYTF. The chain couples TRBV2 to TRBJ1-2; 7 nucleotides agree with TRBD1. Germline V gene data show CDR1 as SNHLY and CDR2 as FYNNEI. CDR3 length equals 14 residues. V gave up 4 bases and J gave up 5 bases; unmatched junction bases: 7. Full variable domain (remainder filled in from reference TRBV2 and TRBJ1-2): EPEVTQTPSHQVTQMGQEVILRCVPISNHLYFYWYRQILGQKVEFLVSFYNNEISEKSEIFDDQFSVERPDGSNFTLKIRSTKLEDSAMYFCASSGYRGEYGYTFGSGTRLTVV.

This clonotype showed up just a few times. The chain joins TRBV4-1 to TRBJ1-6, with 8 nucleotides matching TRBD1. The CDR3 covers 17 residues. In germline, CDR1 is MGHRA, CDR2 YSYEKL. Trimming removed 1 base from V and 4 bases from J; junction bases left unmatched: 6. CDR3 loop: CASSQVGTGFYNSPLHF. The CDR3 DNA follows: TGCGCCAGCAGCCAAGTCGGGACAGGCTTTTATAATTCACCCCTCCACTTT.

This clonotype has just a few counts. CDR3 nucleotides: TGTGCCAGCAGTTCCCTCGAGGGAAAGAGTAAAGAGACCCAGTACTTC. Its protein is CASSSLEGKSKETQYF. The chain combines TRBV28 with TRBJ2-5; perhaps TRBD2 as D (5 bases). The CDR3 loop spans 16 amino acids. Germline V gives CDR1 MDHEN, CDR2 SYDVKM. V dropped 4 bases and J dropped 3 bases, with 18 bases sitting between them.

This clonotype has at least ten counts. CDR3 region: CASSLEGGRGGYTF. The CDR3 nucleotides are TGTGCCAGCAGTCTAGAGGGCGGGAGAGGAGGCTACACCTTC. The chain couples TRBV6-5 to TRBJ1-2; D gene unclear. Germline V gene sequence: CDR1 MNHEY, CDR2 SVGAGI. The CDR3 covers 14 residues. The germline V and J ends were trimmed by 5 bases and 8 bases, with 18 bases remaining between them.

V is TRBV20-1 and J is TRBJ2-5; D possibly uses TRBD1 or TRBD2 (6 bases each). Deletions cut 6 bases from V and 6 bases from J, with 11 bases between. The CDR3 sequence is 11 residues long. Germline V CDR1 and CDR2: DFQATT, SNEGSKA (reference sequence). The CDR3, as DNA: TGCAGTGCCGGGGGCGCGCAGACCCAGTACTTC. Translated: CSAGGAQTQYF.

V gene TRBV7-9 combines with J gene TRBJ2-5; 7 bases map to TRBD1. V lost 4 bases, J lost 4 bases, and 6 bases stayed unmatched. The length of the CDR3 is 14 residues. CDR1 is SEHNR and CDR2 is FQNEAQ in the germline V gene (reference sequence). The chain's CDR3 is CASSWDSGRETQYF. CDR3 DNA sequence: TGTGCCAGCAGCTGGGACAGTGGACGAGAGACCCAGTACTTC.

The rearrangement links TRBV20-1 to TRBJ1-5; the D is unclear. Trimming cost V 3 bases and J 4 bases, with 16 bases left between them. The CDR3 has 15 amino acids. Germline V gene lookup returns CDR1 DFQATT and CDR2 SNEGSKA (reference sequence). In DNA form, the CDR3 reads TGCAGTGCTAGGTTACACACCGCAACTAATCAGCCCCAGCATTTT. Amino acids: CSARLHTATNQPQHF.

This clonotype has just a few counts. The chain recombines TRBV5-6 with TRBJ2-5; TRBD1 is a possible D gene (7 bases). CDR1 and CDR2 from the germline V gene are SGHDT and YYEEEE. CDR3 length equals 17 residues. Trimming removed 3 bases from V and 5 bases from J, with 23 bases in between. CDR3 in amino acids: CASSSWTGGVGFETQYF. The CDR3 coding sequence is TGTGCCAGCAGCTCTTGGACAGGCGGGGTTGGTTTTGAGACCCAGTACTTC.

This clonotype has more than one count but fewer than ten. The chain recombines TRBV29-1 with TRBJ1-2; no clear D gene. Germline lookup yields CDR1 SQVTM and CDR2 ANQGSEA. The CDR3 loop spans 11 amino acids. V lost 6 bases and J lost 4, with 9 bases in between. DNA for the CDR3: TGCAGCGTCGGAGGTACCTATGGCTACACCTTC. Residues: CSVGGTYGYTF.

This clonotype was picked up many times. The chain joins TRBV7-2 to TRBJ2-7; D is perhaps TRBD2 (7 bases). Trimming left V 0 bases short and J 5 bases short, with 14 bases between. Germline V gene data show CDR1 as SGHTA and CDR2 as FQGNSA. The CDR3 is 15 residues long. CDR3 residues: CASSLASGAGDEQYF. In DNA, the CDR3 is TGTGCCAGCAGCTTAGCATCGGGGGCGGGGGACGAGCAGTACTTC.

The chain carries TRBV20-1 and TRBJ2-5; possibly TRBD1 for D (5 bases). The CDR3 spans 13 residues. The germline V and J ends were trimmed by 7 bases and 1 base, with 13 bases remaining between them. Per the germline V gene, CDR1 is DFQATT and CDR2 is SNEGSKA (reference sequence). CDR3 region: CSVQGTTQETQYF. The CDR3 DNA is TGCAGTGTTCAGGGAACCACCCAAGAGACCCAGTACTTC.

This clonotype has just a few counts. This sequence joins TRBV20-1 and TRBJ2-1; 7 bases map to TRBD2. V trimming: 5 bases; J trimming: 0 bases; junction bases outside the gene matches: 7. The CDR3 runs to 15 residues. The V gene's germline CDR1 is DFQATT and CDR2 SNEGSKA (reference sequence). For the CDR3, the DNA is TGCAGTGCTGAGGGCGGGAGAAGCTCCTACAATGAGCAGTTCTTC. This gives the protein CSAEGGRSSYNEQFF.

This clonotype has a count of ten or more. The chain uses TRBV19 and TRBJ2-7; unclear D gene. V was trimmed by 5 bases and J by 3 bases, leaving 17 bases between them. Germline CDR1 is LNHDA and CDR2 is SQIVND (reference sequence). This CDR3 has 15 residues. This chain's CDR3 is CASSRKGSQYYEQYF. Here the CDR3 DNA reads TGTGCCAGTAGTCGGAAAGGCAGCCAATACTACGAGCAGTACTTC.

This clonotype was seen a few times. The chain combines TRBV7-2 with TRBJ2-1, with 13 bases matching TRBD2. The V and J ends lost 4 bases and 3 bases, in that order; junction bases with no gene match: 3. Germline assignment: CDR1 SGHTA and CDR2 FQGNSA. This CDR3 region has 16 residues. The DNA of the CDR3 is TGTGCCAGCAGCTCCAGGACTAGCGGGGGCTACAATGAGCAGTTCTTC. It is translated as CASSSRTSGGYNEQFF.

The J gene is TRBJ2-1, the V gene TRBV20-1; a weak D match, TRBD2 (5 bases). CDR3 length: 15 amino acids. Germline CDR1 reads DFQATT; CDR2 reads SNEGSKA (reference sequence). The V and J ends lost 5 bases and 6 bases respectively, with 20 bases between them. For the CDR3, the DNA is TGCAGTGCTGGGTTGAGCGGACCTACCCGCAATGAGCAGTTCTTC. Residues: CSAGLSGPTRNEQFF.

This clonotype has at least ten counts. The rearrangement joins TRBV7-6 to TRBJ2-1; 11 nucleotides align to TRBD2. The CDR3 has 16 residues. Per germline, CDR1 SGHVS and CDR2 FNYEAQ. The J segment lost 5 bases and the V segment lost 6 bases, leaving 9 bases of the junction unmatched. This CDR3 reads CASRPISGRANNEQFF. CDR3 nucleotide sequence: TGTGCCAGCAGACCCATTAGCGGGAGGGCGAACAATGAGCAGTTCTTC.

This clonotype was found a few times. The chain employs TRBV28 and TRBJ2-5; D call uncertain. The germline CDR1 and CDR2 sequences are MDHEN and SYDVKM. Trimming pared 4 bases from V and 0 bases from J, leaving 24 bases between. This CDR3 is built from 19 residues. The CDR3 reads CASSSTPFQRAEDQETQYF. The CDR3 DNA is TGTGCCAGCAGTTCCACGCCGTTTCAGCGCGCTGAGGACCAAGAGACCCAGTACTTC. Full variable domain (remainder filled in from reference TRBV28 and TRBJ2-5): DVKVTQSSRYLVKRTGEKVFLECVQDMDHENMFWYRQDPGLGLRLIYFSYDVKMKEKGDIPEGYSVSREKKERFSLILESASTNQTSMYLCASSSTPFQRAEDQETQYFGPGTRLLVL.

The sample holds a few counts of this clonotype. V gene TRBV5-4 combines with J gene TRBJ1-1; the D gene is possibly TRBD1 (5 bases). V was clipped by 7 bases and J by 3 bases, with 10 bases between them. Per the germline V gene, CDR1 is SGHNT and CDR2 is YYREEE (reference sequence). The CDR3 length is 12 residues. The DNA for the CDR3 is TGTGCCAGCGCACGGGGGGACACTGAAGCTTTCTTT. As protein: CASARGDTEAFF.